The sequence of this T cell receptor (beta chain) was determined in a study of T cells in narcolepsy. Study details: Enrolled donors included narcolepsy type 1 or type 2 patients and healthy controls.

The CDR3 length is 13 residues. Germline CDR1 and CDR2: SGHAT and FQNNGV. Trimming at V came to 10 bases and at J to 5 bases, leaving 10 bases not matched to a gene. Broader study findings: No autoreactive T cell clone sequences appeared in some memory CD4+ repertoires. Same-patient CSF and blood CD4+ T cell clonotypes included HCRT-specific and TRIB2-specific autoreactive ones.

Clones were read by immunoSEQ multiplex PCR, and TCRdb kept only the in-frame ones, dropping some. The data contain roughly 25,000 clones, roughly 85% of them seen just once; the ten biggest clones take up roughly 1.4%. A remark on this clone: What it binds is unknown.

The chain joins TRBV11-2 to TRBJ1-1, with 7 bases aligning to TRBD1. Sequencing input: CD45RA- memory CD4+ T cells from PBMCs. This receptor was identified in a human donor with narcolepsy. CDR3 residues: CATELTRGTEAFF. CDR3 nucleotide sequence: TGTGCCACAGAACTCACCAGGGGGACTGAAGCTTTCTTT. The variable domain in full, completed from reference TRBV11-2 and TRBJ1-1, reads EAGVAQSPRYKIIEKRQSVAFWCNPISGHATLYWYQQILGQGPKLLIQFQNNGVVDDSQLPKDRFSAERLKGVDSTLKIQPAKLEDSAVYLCATELTRGTEAFFGQGTRLTVV.